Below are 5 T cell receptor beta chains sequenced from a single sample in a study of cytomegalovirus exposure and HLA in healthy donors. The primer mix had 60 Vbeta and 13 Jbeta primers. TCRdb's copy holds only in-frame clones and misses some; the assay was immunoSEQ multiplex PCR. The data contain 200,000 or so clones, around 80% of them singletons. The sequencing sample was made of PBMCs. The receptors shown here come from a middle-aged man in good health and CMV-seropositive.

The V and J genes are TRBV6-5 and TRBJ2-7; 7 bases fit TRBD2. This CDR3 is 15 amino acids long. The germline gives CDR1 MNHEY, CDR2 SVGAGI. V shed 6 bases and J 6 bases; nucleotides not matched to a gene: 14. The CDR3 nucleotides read TGTGCCAGCAGGGGGGACTACGCTAATTTACGCGAGCAGTACTTC. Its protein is CASRGDYANLREQYF.

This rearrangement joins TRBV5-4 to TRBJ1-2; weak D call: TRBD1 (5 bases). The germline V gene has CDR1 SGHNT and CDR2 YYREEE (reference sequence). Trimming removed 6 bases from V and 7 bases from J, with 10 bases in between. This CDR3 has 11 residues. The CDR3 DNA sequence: TGTGCCAGCACCCGGGGGGGTGGCTACACCTTC. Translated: CASTRGGGYTF. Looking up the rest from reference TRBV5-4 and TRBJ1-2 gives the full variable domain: ETGVTQSPTHLIKTRGQQVTLRCSSQSGHNTVSWYQQALGQGPQFIFQYYREEENGRGNFPPRFSGLQFPNYSSELNVNALELDDSALYLCASTRGGGYTFGSGTRLTVV.

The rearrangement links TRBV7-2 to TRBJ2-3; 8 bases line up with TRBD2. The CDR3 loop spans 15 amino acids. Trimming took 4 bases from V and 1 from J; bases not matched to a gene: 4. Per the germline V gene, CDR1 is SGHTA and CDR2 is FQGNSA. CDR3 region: CASSSISGGTDTQYF. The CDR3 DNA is TGTGCCAGCAGCTCAATTAGCGGGGGCACAGATACGCAGTATTTT.

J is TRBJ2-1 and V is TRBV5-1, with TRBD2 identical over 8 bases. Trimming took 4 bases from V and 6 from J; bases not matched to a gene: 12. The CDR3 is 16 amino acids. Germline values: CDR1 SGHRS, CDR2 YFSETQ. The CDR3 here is CASSTNPLGGANEQFF. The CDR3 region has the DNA TGCGCCAGCAGCACCAACCCGCTCGGGGGGGCCAATGAGCAGTTCTTC.

In nucleotides, the CDR3 is TGTGCCAGCACTCCAGGCGCGTATGGCTACACCTTC. It is translated as CASTPGAYGYTF. The rearrangement uses TRBV28 and TRBJ1-2; no reliable D call. CDR3 length equals 12 residues. Trimming shortened V by 7 bases and J by 5 bases, and 11 bases separated the two germline ends. CDR1 is MDHEN, CDR2 SYDVKM, per germline.